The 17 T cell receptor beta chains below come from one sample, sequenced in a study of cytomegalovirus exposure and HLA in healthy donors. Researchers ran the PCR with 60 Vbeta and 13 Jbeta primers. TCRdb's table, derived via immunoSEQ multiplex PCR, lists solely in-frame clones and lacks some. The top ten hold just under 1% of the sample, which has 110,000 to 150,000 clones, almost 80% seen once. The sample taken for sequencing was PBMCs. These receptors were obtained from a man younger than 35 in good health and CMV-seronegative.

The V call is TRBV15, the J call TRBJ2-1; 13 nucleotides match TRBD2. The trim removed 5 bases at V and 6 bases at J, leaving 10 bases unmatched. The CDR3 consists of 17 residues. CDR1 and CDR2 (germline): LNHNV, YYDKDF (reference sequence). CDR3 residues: CATSSGTSGVTFNEQFF. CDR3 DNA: TGTGCCACCAGCTCCGGGACTAGCGGGGTAACTTTCAATGAGCAGTTCTTC.

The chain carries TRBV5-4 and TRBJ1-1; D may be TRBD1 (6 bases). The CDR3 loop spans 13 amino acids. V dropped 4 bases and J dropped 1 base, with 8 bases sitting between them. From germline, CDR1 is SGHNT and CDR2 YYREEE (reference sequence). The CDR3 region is CASSRDKNTEAFF. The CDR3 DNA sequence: TGTGCCAGCAGCAGGGACAAGAACACTGAAGCTTTCTTT. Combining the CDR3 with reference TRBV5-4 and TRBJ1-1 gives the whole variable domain ETGVTQSPTHLIKTRGQQVTLRCSSQSGHNTVSWYQQALGQGPQFIFQYYREEENGRGNFPPRFSGLQFPNYSSELNVNALELDDSALYLCASSRDKNTEAFFGQGTRLTVV.

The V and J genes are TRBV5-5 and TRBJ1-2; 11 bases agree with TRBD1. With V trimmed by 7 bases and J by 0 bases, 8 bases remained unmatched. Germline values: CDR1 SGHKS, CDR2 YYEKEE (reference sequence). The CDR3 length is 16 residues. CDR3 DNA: TGTGCCAGCGGGTTTTCGGGACAGGGGGCTAACTATGGCTACACCTTC. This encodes CASGFSGQGANYGYTF.

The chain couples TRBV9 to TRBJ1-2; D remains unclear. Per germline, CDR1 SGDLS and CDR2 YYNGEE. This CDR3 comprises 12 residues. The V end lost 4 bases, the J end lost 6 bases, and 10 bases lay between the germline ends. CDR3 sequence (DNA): TGTGCCAGCAGCCCAACCCGGGATGGCTACACCTTC. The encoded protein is CASSPTRDGYTF.

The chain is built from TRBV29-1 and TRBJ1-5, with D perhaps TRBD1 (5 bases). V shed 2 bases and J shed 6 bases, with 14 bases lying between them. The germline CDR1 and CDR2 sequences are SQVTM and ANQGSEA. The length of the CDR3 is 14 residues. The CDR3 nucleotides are TGCAGCGTTGAATCGGCAGGTCAGGGTCAGCCCCAGCATTTT. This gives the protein CSVESAGQGQPQHF.

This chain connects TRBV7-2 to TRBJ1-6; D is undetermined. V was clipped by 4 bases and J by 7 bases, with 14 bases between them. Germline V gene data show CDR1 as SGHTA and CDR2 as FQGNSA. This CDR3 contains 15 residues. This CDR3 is CASSSPRTGNSPLHF. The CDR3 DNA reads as TGTGCCAGCAGCTCCCCTAGGACGGGGAATTCACCCCTCCACTTT.

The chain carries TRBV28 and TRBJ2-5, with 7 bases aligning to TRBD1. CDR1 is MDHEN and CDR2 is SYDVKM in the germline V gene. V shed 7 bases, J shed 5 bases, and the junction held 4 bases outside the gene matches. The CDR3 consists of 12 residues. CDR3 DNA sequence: TGTGCCAGCAAGGGGGCAGGTGAGACCCAGTACTTC. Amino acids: CASKGAGETQYF.

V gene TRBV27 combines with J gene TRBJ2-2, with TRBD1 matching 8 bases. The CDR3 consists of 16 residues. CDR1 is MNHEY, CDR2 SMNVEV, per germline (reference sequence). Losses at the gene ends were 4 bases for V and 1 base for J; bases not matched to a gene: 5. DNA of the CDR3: TGTGCCAGCAGTTCCCCCGGGACAGGGAACACCGGGGAGCTGTTTTTT. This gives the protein CASSSPGTGNTGELFF.

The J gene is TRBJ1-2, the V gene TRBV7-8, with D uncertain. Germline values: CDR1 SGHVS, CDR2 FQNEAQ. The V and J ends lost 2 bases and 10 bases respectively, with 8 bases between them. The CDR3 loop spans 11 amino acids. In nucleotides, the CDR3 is TGTGCCAGCAGCTTATTGGAGGACTACACCTTC. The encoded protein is CASSLLEDYTF. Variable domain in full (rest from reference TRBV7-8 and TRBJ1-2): GAGVSQSPRYKVAKRGQDVALRCDPISGHVSLFWYQQALGQGPEFLTYFQNEAQLDKSGLPSDRFFAERPEGSVSTLKIQRTQQEDSAVYLCASSLLEDYTFGSGTRLTVV.

The CDR3 is CASTGTGELNTEAFF. The CDR3 nucleotides are TGTGCCAGCACGGGAACAGGGGAGTTGAACACTGAAGCTTTCTTT. The V call is TRBV28, the J call TRBJ1-1, with TRBD1 matching over 7 bases. Losses at the gene ends were 7 bases for V and 0 bases for J; bases not matched to a gene: 8. Germline assignment: CDR1 MDHEN and CDR2 SYDVKM. The CDR3 loop spans 15 amino acids.

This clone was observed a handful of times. The CDR3 coding sequence is TGTGCCACAGGACAGGACTCATTCTACGAGCAGTACTTC. Translation gives CATGQDSFYEQYF. This sequence joins TRBV7-2 and TRBJ2-7, with 7 bases aligning to TRBD1. The CDR3 spans 13 residues. The germline V gene encodes CDR1 SGHTA and CDR2 FQGNSA. V lost 10 bases and J lost 3; bases outside the gene matches: 9.

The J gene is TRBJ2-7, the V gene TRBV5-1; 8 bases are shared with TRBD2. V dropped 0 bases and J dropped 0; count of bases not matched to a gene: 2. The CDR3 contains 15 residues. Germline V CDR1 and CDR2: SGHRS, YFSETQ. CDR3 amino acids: CASSLARGGSYEQYF. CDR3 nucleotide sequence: TGCGCCAGCAGCTTGGCTCGGGGGGGCTCCTACGAGCAGTACTTC.

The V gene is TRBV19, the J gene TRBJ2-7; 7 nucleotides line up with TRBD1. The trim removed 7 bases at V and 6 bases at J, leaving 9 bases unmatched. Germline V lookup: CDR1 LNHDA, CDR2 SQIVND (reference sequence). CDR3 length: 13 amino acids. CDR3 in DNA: TGTGCCAGTACCCCAGACAGGGCAAGCGAGCAGTACTTC. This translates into CASTPDRASEQYF.

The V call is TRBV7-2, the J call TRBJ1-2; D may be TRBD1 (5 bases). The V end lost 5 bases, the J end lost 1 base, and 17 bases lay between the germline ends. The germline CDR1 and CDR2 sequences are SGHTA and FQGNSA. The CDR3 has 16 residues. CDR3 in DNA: TGTGCCAGCAGCGGAACGCCGGGGGAGTATAACTATGGCTACACCTTC. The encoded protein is CASSGTPGEYNYGYTF.

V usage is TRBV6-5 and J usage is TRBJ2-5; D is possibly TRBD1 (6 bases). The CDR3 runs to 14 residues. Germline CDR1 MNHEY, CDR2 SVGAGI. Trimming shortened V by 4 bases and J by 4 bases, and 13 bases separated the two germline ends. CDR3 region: CASSWGTGRETQYF. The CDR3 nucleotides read TGTGCCAGCAGTTGGGGAACAGGGAGAGAGACCCAGTACTTC.

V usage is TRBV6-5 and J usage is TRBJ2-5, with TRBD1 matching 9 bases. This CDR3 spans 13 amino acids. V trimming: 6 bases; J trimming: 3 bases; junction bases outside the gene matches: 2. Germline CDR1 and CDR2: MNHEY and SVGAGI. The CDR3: CASRRTGEETQYF. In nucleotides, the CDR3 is TGTGCCAGCAGACGGACAGGGGAAGAGACCCAGTACTTC.

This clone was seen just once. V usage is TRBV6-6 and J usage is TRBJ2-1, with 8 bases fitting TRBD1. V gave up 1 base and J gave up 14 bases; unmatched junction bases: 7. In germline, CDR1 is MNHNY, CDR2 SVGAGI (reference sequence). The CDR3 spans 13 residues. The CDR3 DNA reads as TGTGCCAGCAGTTACTTATACCGGGGACAGGAGTTCTTC. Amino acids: CASSYLYRGQEFF.